One sample yielded the 12 T cell receptor beta chains listed below, sequenced in a study of blood T cell repertoires in COVID-19. Assay: immunoSEQ multiplex PCR; the TCRdb copy retains only in-frame clones and omits some. The table lists under 400,000 clones, 87% of them singletons. Material for sequencing was PBMCs or T cells enriched from blood (not recorded which). These receptors were obtained from a man between 35 and 55 years old in a cohort exposed to, infected with or recovered from COVID-19 (not recorded which).

This rearrangement joins TRBV30 to TRBJ2-7; 7 bases fit TRBD1. There are 14 residues in the CDR3. CDR1 is GTSNPN and CDR2 is SVGIG in the germline V gene (reference sequence). J gave up 7 bases and V 8 bases, and 17 bases lay outside the gene matches. The DNA of the CDR3 is TGTGCCGGTACGACCGGGACAGAGCTTTGGGAGCAGTACTTC. The encoded protein is CAGTTGTELWEQYF.

The V and J genes are TRBV11-2 and TRBJ2-7; 9 bases are a match to TRBD2. Germline CDR1 SGHAT, CDR2 FQNNGV. The junction had 7 bases not matched to a gene; V was cut back by 0 bases and J by 4 bases. The CDR3 spans 16 residues. The CDR3 DNA is TGTGCCAGCAGCTTAGACGCGGCGGGAGGGCCATACGAGCAGTACTTC. This codes for CASSLDAAGGPYEQYF.

This clone showed up just a few times. V usage is TRBV27 and J usage is TRBJ2-2; perhaps TRBD1 as D (5 bases). Germline V lookup: CDR1 MNHEY, CDR2 SMNVEV (reference sequence). Trimming took off 7 bases at V and 1 base at J, with 13 bases between the two ends. This CDR3 has 15 residues. For the CDR3, the DNA is TGTGCCAGCACCAAAGACAGTATGAACACCGGGGAGCTGTTTTTT. Residues: CASTKDSMNTGELFF.

This clone came up a few times. V gene TRBV24-1 combines with J gene TRBJ2-1, with unresolved D. V gave up 3 bases and J gave up 1 base, with 12 bases separating them. Per germline, CDR1 KGHDR and CDR2 SFDVKD. The CDR3 contains 16 residues. CDR3 in amino acids: CATSDPDRVSYNEQFF. Here the CDR3 DNA reads TGTGCCACCAGTGATCCCGACCGGGTTTCCTACAATGAGCAGTTCTTC.

The J gene is TRBJ1-3, the V gene TRBV6-5; TRBD1 is a possible D gene (5 bases). The V gene's germline CDR1 is MNHEY and CDR2 SVGAGI. CDR3 length equals 16 residues. Trimming pared 2 bases from V and 0 bases from J, leaving 11 bases between. CDR3 in amino acids: CASSYTGFLSGNTIYF. The CDR3 DNA follows: TGTGCCAGCAGTTACACAGGTTTCCTCTCTGGAAACACCATATATTTT.

The rearrangement links TRBV10-1 to TRBJ2-2, with TRBD1 identical over 9 bases. CDR1 is WNHNN, CDR2 SYGVQD, per germline (reference sequence). V lost 3 bases, J lost 1 base, and 3 bases stayed unmatched. This CDR3 contains 16 residues. This chain's CDR3 is CASSDPGQGNTGELFF. The CDR3 region has the DNA TGCGCCAGCAGTGATCCGGGACAGGGGAACACCGGGGAGCTGTTTTTT.

This rearrangement joins TRBV7-2 to TRBJ1-3; D unclear. V shed 5 bases and J shed 4 bases, with 15 bases lying between them. This CDR3 has 15 amino acids. CDR1 SGHTA and CDR2 FQGNSA come from the germline V gene. The CDR3 spells CASSQQAGLGNTIYF. CDR3 DNA: TGTGCCAGCAGCCAACAAGCGGGGTTAGGAAACACCATATATTTT.

This clone was seen a handful of times. CDR3 region: CASSYASSGANVLTF. Written as DNA, the CDR3 is TGTGCCAGCAGTTACGCGAGCTCTGGGGCCAACGTCCTGACTTTC. This chain joins TRBV6-5 and TRBJ2-6, with D unclear. Per the germline V gene, CDR1 is MNHEY and CDR2 is SVGAGI. This CDR3 has 15 residues. V shed 2 bases and J shed 0 bases, with 5 bases lying between them.

As concerns this clone: This same CDR3 is encoded by further DNA sequences in the sample. This chain links TRBV5-1 with TRBJ2-2, with 7 bases that match TRBD2. There are 14 residues in the CDR3. V was clipped by 0 bases and J by 8 bases; unmatched bases: 4. The V gene's germline CDR1 is SGHRS and CDR2 YFSETQ. CDR3 coding DNA: TGCGCCAGCAGCTTGGGACTAGCTTCTGGGGAGCTGTTTTTT. Protein sequence: CASSLGLASGELFF.

The V gene is TRBV10-1, the J gene TRBJ2-7; 8 nucleotides line up with TRBD2. V lost 8 bases to trimming and J lost 5 bases; unmatched junction nucleotides: 11. Germline assignment: CDR1 WNHNN and CDR2 SYGVQD (reference sequence). This CDR3 contains 14 residues. The CDR3 spells CASGAGELGHEQYF. CDR3 DNA sequence: TGCGCCAGCGGAGCGGGAGAGCTCGGTCACGAGCAGTACTTC.

The V call is TRBV6-1, the J call TRBJ1-3, with a possible D match to TRBD1 (6 bases). The V gene's germline CDR1 is MNHNS and CDR2 SASEGT. The CDR3 has 14 amino acids. Trimming shortened V by 5 bases and J by 0 bases, and 8 bases separated the two germline ends. CDR3 amino acids: CASSWTVSGNTIYF. CDR3 sequence (DNA): TGTGCCAGCAGTTGGACAGTCTCTGGAAACACCATATATTTT.

The gene calls are TRBV3-1 (or the pseudogene TRBV3-2) and TRBJ1-1; D possibly corresponds to TRBD1 (5 bases). The CDR3 totals 19 residues. Per the germline V gene, CDR1 is LGHDT and CDR2 is YNNKEL (reference sequence). The germline V and J ends were trimmed by 3 bases and 6 bases, with 29 bases remaining between them. CDR3 nucleotide sequence: TGTGCCAGCAGCCACGATCCGCGGGGGTTAGGGTGGCAAAAGGCTGAAGCTTTCTTT. Its translation: CASSHDPRGLGWQKAEAFF.